Listed below are T cell receptor beta chains from one sample, sequenced in a study of blood T cell repertoires in COVID-19. The table came from immunoSEQ multiplex PCR; TCRdb's copy has only in-frame clones and leaves some out. The sample holds under 300,000 clones, around 83% seen once. The sequenced sample was peripheral blood. These receptors were taken from a middle-aged woman who had recovered from COVID-19. Both conserved end residues are part of each CDR3. D genes are given only for firm matches. The size field is filled for only some rows; it gives once, few, many or a size class.

abundance,v_gene,d_gene,j_gene,CDR3aa,CDR3nt
NA,TRBV7-9,NA,TRBJ2-2,CASIPLDRRAPGELFF,TGTGCCAGCATCCCCTTGGACAGGAGGGCCCCCGGGGAGCTGTTTTTT
NA,TRBV10-3,NA,TRBJ2-7,CAISRFLGTGLSYEQYF,TGTGCCATCAGTAGGTTTCTAGGGACGGGACTCTCCTACGAGCAGTACTTC
once,TRBV28,NA,TRBJ1-2,CALSGGLDYGYTF,TGTGCCCTCTCGGGGGGTCTGGACTATGGCTACACCTTC
NA,TRBV9,NA,TRBJ2-7,CASSPDHTGPGAYEQYF,TGTGCCAGCAGCCCGGACCATACAGGCCCAGGGGCCTACGAGCAGTACTTC
NA,TRBV2,NA,TRBJ1-1,CASTYRIDTEAFF,TGTGCCAGCACGTACAGGATAGACACTGAAGCTTTCTTT
NA,TRBV5-1,TRBD2,TRBJ2-1,CASSLLAGGPNEQFF,TGCGCCAGCAGCTTGTTGGCGGGGGGGCCCAATGAGCAGTTCTTC
many,TRBV30,TRBD1,TRBJ1-6,CAWKGQGRSPLHF,TGTGCCTGGAAGGGACAGGGGCGATCACCCCTCCACTTT
NA,TRBV7-9,NA,TRBJ1-5,CASSLVGRGGNQPQHF,TGTGCCAGCAGCTTAGTGGGCAGGGGAGGGAATCAGCCCCAGCATTTT
NA,TRBV28,NA,TRBJ1-5,CASRTAVGGRLGPQHF,TGTGCCAGCAGGACGGCTGTGGGGGGACGCCTAGGGCCCCAGCATTTT
NA,TRBV5-1,TRBD1,TRBJ1-4,CASSGQGRPGEKLFF,TGCGCCAGCAGCGGACAGGGGCGCCCCGGGGAAAAACTGTTTTTT
NA,TRBV6-1,NA,TRBJ1-2,CASSEEGTFGGRGYTF,TGTGCCAGCAGTGAAGAAGGGACGTTCGGGGGAAGAGGCTACACCTTC
NA,TRBV2,TRBD1,TRBJ2-1,CASRDRSADEQFF,TGTGCCAGCAGGGACAGGTCTGCGGATGAGCAGTTCTTC
NA,TRBV9,TRBD1,TRBJ2-2,CASSVRSWTGNTGELFF,TGTGCCAGCAGCGTACGTTCCTGGACAGGGAACACCGGGGAGCTGTTTTTT
NA,TRBV14,NA,TRBJ2-3,CASSQDIGRGSNTQYF,TGTGCCAGCAGCCAAGATATCGGCCGGGGTTCGAATACGCAGTATTTT
NA,TRBV24-1,NA,TRBJ2-2,CATRELANTGELFF,TGTGCCACCAGGGAGCTCGCGAACACCGGGGAGCTGTTTTTT
NA,TRBV29-1,NA,TRBJ1-1,CSVDIGEGAFF,TGCAGCGTTGATATCGGGGAGGGAGCTTTCTTT
NA,TRBV9,TRBD1,TRBJ1-3,CASSVETGDYSGNTIYF,TGTGCCAGCAGCGTAGAGACAGGGGATTATTCTGGAAACACCATATATTTT
NA,TRBV10-3,NA,TRBJ1-2,CAISIASDGYTF,TGTGCCATCAGTATTGCCTCGGATGGCTACACCTTC
NA,TRBV10-3,NA,TRBJ1-2,CAISESEQGSGYTF,TGTGCCATCAGTGAGTCGGAACAGGGAAGTGGCTACACCTTC
NA,TRBV2,TRBD1,TRBJ2-7,CASRTGGGEQYF,TGTGCCAGCCGGACAGGGGGCGGCGAGCAGTACTTC
few,TRBV12-3/TRBV12-4,NA,TRBJ1-2,CASSLGHPYGYTF,TGTGCCAGCAGTTTAGGACATCCCTATGGCTACACCTTC
NA,TRBV9,TRBD1,TRBJ2-1,CASSVDRGLPFLNEQFF,TGTGCCAGCAGCGTAGACAGGGGGCTACCCTTCCTCAATGAGCAGTTCTTC
NA,TRBV6-2/TRBV6-3,TRBD1,TRBJ1-2,CASSSQGARYGYTF,TGTGCCAGCAGTTCGCAGGGGGCCCGCTATGGCTACACCTTC
NA,TRBV11-3,TRBD1,TRBJ2-7,CASSLAGTDYEQYF,TGTGCCAGCAGCTTAGCGGGGACAGATTACGAGCAGTACTTC
NA,TRBV6-5,TRBD1,TRBJ1-2,CASSYGTGGIIGYTF,TGTGCCAGCAGTTACGGGACAGGGGGAATTATAGGCTACACCTTC
NA,TRBV6-5,TRBD1,TRBJ1-2,CASRGVDRINYGYTF,TGTGCCAGCAGAGGTGTGGACAGGATTAACTATGGCTACACCTTC